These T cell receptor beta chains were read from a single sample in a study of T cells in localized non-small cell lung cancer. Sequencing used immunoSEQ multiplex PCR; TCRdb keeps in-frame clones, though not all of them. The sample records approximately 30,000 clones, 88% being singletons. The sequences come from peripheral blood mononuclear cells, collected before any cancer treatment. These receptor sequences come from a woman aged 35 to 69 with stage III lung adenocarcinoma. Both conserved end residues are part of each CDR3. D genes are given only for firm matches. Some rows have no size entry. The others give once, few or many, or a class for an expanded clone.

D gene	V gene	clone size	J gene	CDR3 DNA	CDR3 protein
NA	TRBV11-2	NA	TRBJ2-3	TGTGCCATCAGAGGGGGTCCTAGCACAGATACGCAGTATTTT	CAIRGGPSTDTQYF
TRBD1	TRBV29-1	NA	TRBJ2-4	TGCAGCGTTGAGCCCACAGGGGCGGACATTCAGTACTTC	CSVEPTGADIQYF
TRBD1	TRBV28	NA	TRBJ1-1	TGTGCCAGCAGTTTGGGGGACAGGGAGGCTTTCTTT	CASSLGDREAFF
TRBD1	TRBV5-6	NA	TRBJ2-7	TGTGCCAGCAGCCTGGTGGGACAGGCCTACGAGCAGTACTTC	CASSLVGQAYEQYF
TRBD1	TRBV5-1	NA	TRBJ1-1	TGCGCCAGCAGCTGGGACAGTAACACTGAAGCTTTCTTT	CASSWDSNTEAFF
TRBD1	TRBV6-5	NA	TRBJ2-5	TGTGCCAGCAATACGAGGGGGCCTCAAGAGACCCAGTACTTC	CASNTRGPQETQYF
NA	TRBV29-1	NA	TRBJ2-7	TGCAGCGTTGTCACCGGGACGAATACCTACGAGCAGTACTTC	CSVVTGTNTYEQYF
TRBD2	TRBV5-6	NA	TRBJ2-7	TGTGCCAGCATGGTAGCGGGGATATACGAGCAGTACTTC	CASMVAGIYEQYF
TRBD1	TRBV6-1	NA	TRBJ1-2	TGTGCCAGCAGAAGCGGACAGGTCGGGGATGGCTACACCTTC	CASRSGQVGDGYTF
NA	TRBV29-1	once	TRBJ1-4	TGCAGCGTTGGGTATAGAGGCGAAAAACTGTTTTTT	CSVGYRGEKLFF
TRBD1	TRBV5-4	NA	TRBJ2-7	TGTGCCAGCAGCCCGGGACAGGGAGATCTCTACGAGCAGTACTTC	CASSPGQGDLYEQYF
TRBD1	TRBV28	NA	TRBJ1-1	TGTGCCAGCAGTCCCGGGACAGGAATGATCACTGAAGCTTTCTTT	CASSPGTGMITEAFF
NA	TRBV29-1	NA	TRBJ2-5	TGCAGCGTCCCGGGGAGGGGGGGAGGCGAGACCCAGTACTTC	CSVPGRGGGETQYF
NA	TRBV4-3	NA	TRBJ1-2	TGCGCCAGCAGCCAAGGACGGGTCTATGGCTACACCTTC	CASSQGRVYGYTF
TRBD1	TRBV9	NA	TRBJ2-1	TGTGCCAGCACAGGTCCCGGGGACAGGGGGCAGTTCTTC	CASTGPGDRGQFF
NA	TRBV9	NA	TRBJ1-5	TGTGCCAACAGCGTGGAGGAGAATCAGCCCCAGCATTTT	CANSVEENQPQHF
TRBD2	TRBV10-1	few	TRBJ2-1	TGCGCCAGCAGTGAGTGGGACTATTATGGTGAGCAGTTCTTC	CASSEWDYYGEQFF
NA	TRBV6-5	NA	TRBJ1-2	TGTGCCAGCAGTTACTCCCTTTTGAGGGGCAGCTATGGCTACACCTTC	CASSYSLLRGSYGYTF
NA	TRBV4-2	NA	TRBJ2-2	TGTGCCAGCAGCCAAGATGGCCCGAACACCGGGGAGCTGTTTTTT	CASSQDGPNTGELFF
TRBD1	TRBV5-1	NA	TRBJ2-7	TGCGCCAGCAGCTCTGGACAGGGGCTATACTACGAGCAGTACTTC	CASSSGQGLYYEQYF
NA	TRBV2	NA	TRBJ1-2	TGTGCCAGCGGGACTGGCTATGGCTACACCTTC	CASGTGYGYTF
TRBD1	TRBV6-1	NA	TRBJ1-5	TGTGCCAGCAGCGGGACAGGGAATTATCAGCCCCAGCATTTT	CASSGTGNYQPQHF
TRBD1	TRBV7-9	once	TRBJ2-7	TGTGCCAGCAGCTTAACAGGGGGAAGCTCCTACGAGCAGTACTTC	CASSLTGGSSYEQYF
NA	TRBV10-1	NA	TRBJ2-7	TGCGCCAGCAGTGCTGGGTACGAGCAGTACTTC	CASSAGYEQYF
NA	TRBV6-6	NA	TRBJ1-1	TGTGCCAGCAGACCGATCACAGGGCCCACTGAAGCTTTCTTT	CASRPITGPTEAFF
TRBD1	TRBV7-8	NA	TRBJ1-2	TGTGCCAGCAGCTCGTCCGGGACAGGGAGTACGGGCTACACCTTC	CASSSSGTGSTGYTF